These T cell receptor beta chains were read from a single sample in a study of immune characterization of retroperitoneal liposarcoma. TCRdb reprocessed the PCR reads via MiXCR and lists one record per CDR3 protein. The table shows about 10,000 distinct CDR3 sequences, with about 39% occurring only once. The sample consisted of tumor tissue. These receptor sequences come from a male donor with retroperitoneal liposarcoma. Both conserved end residues are part of each CDR3. Each record gives: V gene, J gene, D gene, CDR3 length, clone size, CDR3 DNA, CDR3 protein. A D gene is named only where the DNA matches it firmly. Clone sizes are given selectively: once, few, many, or a class where the clone is expanded.

>TRBV6-1|TRBJ2-7|NA|14|NA
TGTGCCAGCAGTGAAGTACCGCCCCCTGGCGAGCAGTACTTC
CASSEVPPPGEQYF
>TRBV6-1|TRBJ2-3|TRBD2|16|medium-sized
TGTGCCAGCAGTGACGCGACTAGCGGGGCCACAGATACGCAGTATTTT
CASSDATSGATDTQYF
>TRBV12-3/TRBV12-4|TRBJ2-1|NA|12|many
TGTGCCAGCAGTCAAACGGGTGATTGGCTGTACTTC
CASSQTGDWLYF
>TRBV6-5|TRBJ2-3|NA|14|NA
TGTGCCAGCAGTTTGGGGACGACGACAGATACGCAGTATTTT
CASSLGTTTDTQYF
>TRBV6-1|TRBJ2-1|NA|12|NA
TGTGCCAGCATCGGTAGGGCCGATGAGCAGTTCTTC
CASIGRADEQFF
>TRBV7-9|TRBJ2-3|NA|15|many
TGTGCCAGCAGCTTAGCTAGTAAGGGCACAGATACGCAGTATTTT
CASSLASKGTDTQYF
>TRBV12-3/TRBV12-4|TRBJ2-1|NA|14|NA
TGTGCCAGCAGTTTTTTTCAGGGTGGGAATGAGCAGTTCTTC
CASSFFQGGNEQFF
>TRBV27|TRBJ2-3|TRBD2|17|NA
TGTGCCAGCAGATCCGTAGGACTAGCGCGGGCGACAGATACGCAGTATTTT
CASRSVGLARATDTQYF
>TRBV7-2|TRBJ2-7|TRBD2|14|medium-sized
TGTGCCAGCAGCTTAACTAGCGGGAGTGCCGAGCAGTACTTC
CASSLTSGSAEQYF
>TRBV6-1|TRBJ2-1|NA|13|many
TGTGCCAGCAGTTGGGCCGTTAACAATGAGCAGTTCTTC
CASSWAVNNEQFF
>TRBV7-2|TRBJ2-1|NA|12|many
TGTGCCAGCAGCCCTCTATGGGAGACCCAGTTCTTC
CASSPLWETQFF
>TRBV6-1|TRBJ1-2|NA|14|NA
TGTGCCATCCTTGACGGGGGCGCCTACTATGGCTACACCTTC
CAILDGGAYYGYTF
>TRBV7-6|TRBJ2-1|TRBD1|15|NA
TGTGCCAGCAGCTTGGGGGGACAGGGCTACAATGAGCAGTTCTTC
CASSLGGQGYNEQFF
>TRBV10-2|TRBJ1-1|NA|13|NA
TGCGCCAGCAGGGAGCGGCAGGGGACTGAAGCTTTCTTT
CASRERQGTEAFF
>TRBV7-8|TRBJ1-1|TRBD1|15|few
TGTGCCAGCAGCTCCGGGACAGGGAGGCGGACTGAAGCTTTCTTT
CASSSGTGRRTEAFF
>TRBV27|TRBJ2-5|TRBD2|15|few
TGTGCCAGCAGTTTACGGCCGGGAGGGCAAGAGACCCAGTACTTC
CASSLRPGGQETQYF
>TRBV7-6|TRBJ2-7|TRBD2|14|medium-sized
TGTGCCAGCAGCTTAGAGGGCGGGAGCCGGGAGCAGTACTTC
CASSLEGGSREQYF
>TRBV7-2|TRBJ2-1|NA|12|NA
TGTGCCAGCACCTCCGGCTTCGATGAGCAGTTCTTC
CASTSGFDEQFF
>TRBV6-6|TRBJ1-1|NA|13|medium-sized
TGTGCCAGCAGTTACCTCGGGAACACTGAAGCTTTCTTT
CASSYLGNTEAFF
>TRBV6-1|TRBJ2-3|NA|14|few
TGTGCCAGCAGTGAAGGAACAGGGTCAGATACGCAGTATTTT
CASSEGTGSDTQYF
>TRBV6-1|TRBJ2-1|NA|14|NA
TGTGCCAGCAGTGAAGGGCAGGAGAACCACGAGCAGTTCTTC
CASSEGQENHEQFF
>TRBV6-6|TRBJ1-2|TRBD1|15|once
TGTGCCAGCAGTTACGCGGCAGGGGGAGACTATGGCTACACCTTC
CASSYAAGGDYGYTF
>TRBV6-1|TRBJ2-4|NA|15|NA
TGTGCCAGCAGTGATATGACTTCAGCCAAAAACATTCAGTACTTC
CASSDMTSAKNIQYF
>TRBV27|TRBJ2-5|NA|14|NA
TGTGCCAGCATGCCGACGCCCCCTAGAGAGACCCAGTACTTC
CASMPTPPRETQYF
>TRBV6-1|TRBJ2-1|TRBD2|15|hyperexpanded
TGTGCCAGCAGTTTTAGCGGGAGAGGGGGCAATGAGCAGTTCTTC
CASSFSGRGGNEQFF
>TRBV10-2|TRBJ2-3|NA|14|NA
TGCGCCAGCAGTGATGGTACGCGGGGTGGTACGCAGTATTTT
CASSDGTRGGTQYF
>TRBV6-1|TRBJ1-2|NA|12|NA
TGTGCCAGCACCCTAGGGGGAACTGGCTACACCTTC
CASTLGGTGYTF
>TRBV7-6|TRBJ2-5|NA|14|many
TGTGCCAGCAGCGCGACGAGGAGGGACAATGAGCAGTACTTC
CASSATRRDNEQYF
>TRBV12-3/TRBV12-4|TRBJ1-1|NA|13|medium-sized
TGTGCCAGCAGTTTCCGACAGCCGCATGAAGCTTTCTTT
CASSFRQPHEAFF
>TRBV6-8|TRBJ2-5|NA|13|once
TGTGCCAGCAGTTACGACCGAAGGGGGACCCAGTACTTC
CASSYDRRGTQYF
>TRBV7-2|TRBJ2-1|NA|12|NA
TGTGCCAGCAGCTTAACAGGAGAGACCCAGTTCTTC
CASSLTGETQFF
>TRBV25-1|TRBJ2-2|NA|14|NA
TGTGCCAGCAGTGTACAGGGAAATGCCGGGGAGCTGTTTTTT
CASSVQGNAGELFF
>TRBV11-2|TRBJ2-3|TRBD2|15|NA
TGTGCCAGCAGCTTCGGTGGGGGGGGCACAGATACGCAGTATTTT
CASSFGGGGTDTQYF
>TRBV6-6|TRBJ2-5|TRBD1|15|few
TGTGCCAGCAGTTACTCGGGGACAGGGGGGGAGACCCAGTACTTC
CASSYSGTGGETQYF
>TRBV11-3|TRBJ2-1|NA|12|NA
TGTGCCAGCAGCTTAGATCCCTACGAGCAGTTCTTC
CASSLDPYEQFF
>TRBV7-2|TRBJ2-4|NA|16|many
TGTGCCAGCAGCTACCGCGGGGCCGGAGCCAAAAACATTCAGTACTTC
CASSYRGAGAKNIQYF
>TRBV7-6|TRBJ2-1|NA|13|many
TGTGCCAGCAGCTTAGGAGGTTCCTACGAGCAGTTCTTC
CASSLGGSYEQFF
>TRBV6-5|TRBJ2-1|NA|18|once
TGTGCCAGCAGAAGGACAGGGAAGAGCGGGGTCTCCTACAATGAGCAGTTCTTC
CASRRTGKSGVSYNEQFF
>TRBV7-2|TRBJ2-1|NA|13|NA
TGTGCCAGCAGCCGGCGACAGAACTACGAGCAGTTCTTC
CASSRRQNYEQFF
>TRBV11-2|TRBJ2-1|TRBD2|14|NA
TGTGCCAGCAGCTTTAGCGGGGGGGCCAATGAGCAGTTCTTC
CASSFSGGANEQFF
>TRBV11-2|TRBJ2-1|TRBD1|15|once
TGTGCCAGCAGCCTCGACAGGGGAATATACAATGAGCAGTTCTTC
CASSLDRGIYNEQFF
>TRBV6-1|TRBJ2-1|TRBD2|16|NA
TGTGCCAGCAGACAAATAGCGGGAGAGATCCAAGAGACCCAGTTCTTC
CASRQIAGEIQETQFF
>TRBV12-3/TRBV12-4|TRBJ1-4|TRBD1|15|NA
TGTGCCAGCAGTTTGGGGACAGAAGGTCGGGAAAAACTGTTTTTT
CASSLGTEGREKLFF
>TRBV7-9|TRBJ2-3|TRBD1|18|many
TGTGCCAGCAGCTCACCTCGCCGGGACAGGGGGCATCAAGATACGCAGTATTTT
CASSSPRRDRGHQDTQYF
>TRBV6-1|TRBJ2-1|NA|12|few
TGTGCCAGCAGTCCTCCCAAGTATGAGCAGTTCTTC
CASSPPKYEQFF
>TRBV6-8|TRBJ2-1|NA|15|NA
TGTGCCAGCAAGACCCCAAGTAGCGAGATCAATGAGCAGTTCTTC
CASKTPSSEINEQFF
>TRBV27|TRBJ1-1|TRBD1|16|NA
TGTGCCAGCTGCATCGGGACAGGGGTGCTTGGCACTGAAGCTTTCTTT
CASCIGTGVLGTEAFF
>TRBV6-1|TRBJ2-3|NA|12|few
TGTGCCAGCAGTCCGAACACAGATACGCAGTATTTT
CASSPNTDTQYF
>TRBV6-1|TRBJ1-3|NA|13|NA
TGTGCCAGCAGGATCGGCTCTGGAAACACCATATATTTT
CASRIGSGNTIYF
>TRBV6-5|TRBJ2-3|TRBD2|14|NA
TGTGCCAGCAGTTCGCGGGGGGCCACAGATACGCAGTATTTT
CASSSRGATDTQYF
>TRBV6-1|TRBJ2-1|NA|14|hyperexpanded
TGTGCCAGCAAAGGGACCATCTCCTACAATGAGCAGTTCTTC
CASKGTISYNEQFF
>TRBV27|TRBJ2-7|NA|14|few
TGTGCCAGCAGTAAGCGACCGAGTTCCTACGAGCAGTACTTC
CASSKRPSSYEQYF
>TRBV6-8|TRBJ1-2|TRBD1|12|NA
TGTGCCAGCACTTTGGACAGGCTTGGCTACACCTTC
CASTLDRLGYTF